This TCR beta chain was captured by sequencing in a study of control samples from healthy donors and cancer patients. V lost 3 bases and J lost 4; bases outside the gene matches: 6. The CDR3 is 15 amino acids. Germline assignment: CDR1 ENHRY and CDR2 SYGVKD. Assay used: immunoSEQ multiplex PCR; TCRdb lists only in-frame clones, some missing. Of roughly 150,000 clones listed, approximately 91% were seen once; the top ten hold about 4.9%. The sequenced material came from blood. The J gene is TRBJ1-2, the V gene TRBV10-3; 9 bases agree with TRBD1. This TCR was sampled from a man between 25 and 39 years old in good health. DNA of the CDR3: TGTGCCATCAGTGACGCCGGGACAGGGATCTATGGCTACACCTTC. This translates into CAISDAGTGIYGYTF.